These 18 T cell receptor beta chains originate from one sample sequenced in a study. One entry per CDR3 protein results from TCRdb running MiXCR on the 5' RACE reads. The sample holds approximately 53,000 distinct CDR3 sequences, more than 25% seen once. The sample comprised tumor-infiltrating memory CD4+ T cells sorted from the breast tumor. As to subset: memory CD4+ T cells, CD4+CD45RO+CD25-. Receptor source: a female donor with breast cancer.

This clonotype turned up a few times. The chain couples TRBV12-3 or TRBV12-4 to TRBJ1-1; TRBD1 agrees at 9 bases. This CDR3 contains 16 residues. Trimming removed 1 base from V and 4 bases from J; junction bases left unmatched: 7. In DNA form, the CDR3 reads TGTGCCAGCAGTTTAGACGTGACAGGGGGAGGCACTGAAGCTTTCTTT. Its protein product is CASSLDVTGGGTEAFF.

This clonotype appeared a few times. The CDR3 loop reads CSVVRQASGEQYF. The CDR3 coding sequence is TGCAGCGTTGTCAGGCAGGCCTCGGGCGAGCAGTACTTC. This chain uses TRBV29-1 with TRBJ2-7; D is uncertain. CDR3 size: 13 residues. V lost 4 bases to trimming and J lost 6 bases, with 16 bases between them. Germline V gene sequence: CDR1 SQVTM, CDR2 ANQGSEA.

This clonotype turned up a few times. The V gene is TRBV6-1, the J gene TRBJ2-1, with 7 bases fitting TRBD1. V shed 11 bases, J shed 7 bases, and the junction held 14 bases outside the gene matches. The germline CDR1 and CDR2 sequences are MNHNS and SASEGT. The length of the CDR3 is 14 residues. CDR3 sequence reads: CASFEGAYPNEQFF. CDR3 DNA sequence: TGTGCCTCTTTTGAGGGGGCGTATCCGAATGAGCAGTTCTTC.

This chain uses TRBV5-1 with TRBJ2-1; 9 bases line up with TRBD2. The ends lost 3 bases at V and 4 bases at J; junction bases unmatched: 8. The CDR3 is made up of 16 amino acids. Germline CDR1 SGHRS, CDR2 YFSETQ. The CDR3 DNA reads TGCGCCAGCAGCTCGAATGAGGCGGGAGGGTACAATGAGCAGTTCTTC. It yields the protein CASSSNEAGGYNEQFF.

To note about this clonotype: A much larger clone sits a single nucleotide away, making a read error possible. The chain uses TRBV7-6 and TRBJ2-1; D is unresolved. This CDR3 contains 12 residues. Germline V gene lookup returns CDR1 SGHVS and CDR2 FNYEAQ. The DNA for the CDR3 is TGTGCCAGCAGCTTAGTTAGCAATGAGCAGTGCTTC. This sequence encodes CASSLVSNEQCF.

The chain has TRBV10-3 and TRBJ1-4; D call uncertain. Germline V gene data show CDR1 as ENHRY and CDR2 as SYGVKD. The CDR3 is 11 residues long. V lost 3 bases to trimming and J lost 7 bases, with 3 bases between them. The CDR3 DNA follows: TGTGCCATCAGTGACGGTGAAAAACTGTTTTTT. Amino acid sequence: CAISDGEKLFF.

This clonotype was counted between two and nine times. The chain uses TRBV7-2 and TRBJ2-1; D possibly corresponds to TRBD1 (5 bases). V lost 6 bases and J lost 6, with 9 bases in between. CDR1 is SGHTA, CDR2 FQGNSA, per germline. This CDR3 contains 12 residues. The CDR3 region has the DNA TGTGCCAGCAGAACTGACAGCAATGAGCAGTTCTTC. Translated: CASRTDSNEQFF. The variable domain in full, completed from reference TRBV7-2 and TRBJ2-1, reads GAGVSQSPSNKVTEKGKDVELRCDPISGHTALYWYRQSLGQGLEFLIYFQGNSAPDKSGLPSDRFSAERTGGSVSTLTIQRTQQEDSAVYLCASRTDSNEQFFGPGTRLTVL.

This clonotype was detected only a few times. The V call is TRBV6-5, the J call TRBJ1-3; TRBD1 is a possible D gene (5 bases). This CDR3 region has 16 residues. Per germline, CDR1 MNHEY and CDR2 SVGAGI. The V end lost 6 bases, the J end lost 0 bases, and 15 bases lay between the germline ends. The CDR3 DNA reads as TGTGCCAGCAGGGGGTACGGGACGGCCTCTGGAAACACCATATATTTT. This sequence encodes CASRGYGTASGNTIYF.

This clonotype occurred a few times. The rearrangement links TRBV6-1 to TRBJ2-1; a weak D match, TRBD2 (6 bases). The germline V gene has CDR1 MNHNS and CDR2 SASEGT. V was pared by 4 bases and J by 3 bases, with 16 bases between. There are 16 residues in the CDR3. CDR3 sequence reads: CASSGPGDTLYNEQFF. In DNA, the CDR3 is TGTGCCAGCAGTGGGCCGGGGGATACCCTCTACAATGAGCAGTTCTTC.

In regard to this clonotype: The germline gene is not matched at one end of the junction; a read error may be the cause. V is TRBV11-2 and J is TRBJ2-2; TRBD1 matches at 9 bases. The CDR3 is made up of 17 amino acids. Germline V gives CDR1 SGHAT, CDR2 FQNNGV. The CDR3 sequence is CASSSYGQGTNIGELFF. The CDR3 DNA reads as TGTGCCAGCAGCTCCTACGGACAGGGGACGAACATCGGGGAGCTGTTTTTT.

This clonotype ranks as medium-sized (0.01 to 0.1%). V gene TRBV5-1 combines with J gene TRBJ2-1, with TRBD2 identical over 12 bases. CDR1 and CDR2 (germline): SGHRS, YFSETQ. The CDR3 extends over 16 amino acids. After removal of 1 base from V and 10 bases from J, the junction contained 9 bases not matched to a gene. The CDR3 DNA sequence: TGCGCCAGCAGCTTGTCGCTAGCGGGAGGGCCACGGGAGCAGTTCTTC. This translates into CASSLSLAGGPREQFF.

This clonotype was observed a handful of times. The CDR3 protein is CASSSGTGTQYF. The CDR3 nucleotides are TGTGCCAGCAGCTCCGGGACCGGTACGCAGTATTTT. The V and J genes are TRBV7-3 and TRBJ2-3; D may correspond to TRBD1 or TRBD2 (5 bases each). This CDR3 spans 12 amino acids. The germline V gene has CDR1 SGHTA and CDR2 FQGTGA. V was pared by 4 bases and J by 8 bases, with 10 bases between. Full variable domain (missing parts from reference TRBV7-3 and TRBJ2-3): GAGVSQTPSNKVTEKGKYVELRCDPISGHTALYWYRQSLGQGPEFLIYFQGTGAADDSGLPNDRFFAVRPEGSVSTLKIQRTERGDSAVYLCASSSGTGTQYFGPGTRLTVL.

The chain combines TRBV7-2 with TRBJ2-3, with D unresolved. CDR3 length: 15 amino acids. V dropped 2 bases and J dropped 10 bases, with 19 bases sitting between them. Germline assignment: CDR1 SGHTA and CDR2 FQGNSA. The CDR3 sequence is CASSLMGSSQAAQYF. CDR3 sequence (DNA): TGTGCCAGCAGCTTAATGGGCTCCTCCCAGGCGGCGCAGTATTTT.

This clonotype was seen only a few times. V usage is TRBV5-5 and J usage is TRBJ2-7; 7 bases are a match to TRBD1. The length of the CDR3 is 14 residues. From germline, CDR1 is SGHKS and CDR2 YYEKEE (reference sequence). The V gene end was trimmed by 4 bases and the J gene end by 2 bases; junction bases not matched to a gene: 6. The CDR3 sequence is CASSRQGFPYEQYF. The CDR3 DNA reads as TGTGCCAGCAGCCGACAGGGCTTCCCCTACGAGCAGTACTTC.

This clonotype has just a few counts. The rearrangement joins TRBV6-5 to TRBJ2-3; the D gene could be TRBD1 or TRBD2 (7 bases each). The V end lost 6 bases, the J end lost 6 bases, and 28 bases lay between the germline ends. Per the germline V gene, CDR1 is MNHEY and CDR2 is SVGAGI. The CDR3 runs to 18 residues. CDR3 loop: CASSLFAVTQGRADTQYF. For the CDR3, the DNA is TGTGCCAGCAGCCTATTTGCGGTGACACAGGGGAGGGCCGATACGCAGTATTTT.

This clonotype turned up a few times. The chain combines TRBV5-1 with TRBJ1-1; D not certain. Germline CDR1 reads SGHRS; CDR2 reads YFSETQ. With 4 bases removed from V and 4 bases from J, the gap between germline ends came to 8 bases. The CDR3 covers 12 residues. CDR3 nucleotide sequence: TGCGCCAGCAGCACGGGAAGCACTGAAGCTTTCTTT. Translating gives CASSTGSTEAFF.

The V gene is TRBV20-1, the J gene TRBJ2-1, with D maybe TRBD1 (5 bases). Trimming shortened V by 6 bases and J by 4 bases, and 10 bases separated the two germline ends. The CDR3 totals 12 residues. Germline V CDR1 and CDR2: DFQATT, SNEGSKA (reference sequence). CDR3 nucleotide sequence: TGCAGTGCCCCGAGACAGTACAATGAGCAGTTCTTC. Translating it yields CSAPRQYNEQFF.

At least ten counts were recorded for this clonotype. The V and J genes are TRBV7-3 and TRBJ1-1; perhaps TRBD1 as D (6 bases). Germline-derived CDR1 and CDR2 are SGHTA and FQGTGA. This CDR3 is 14 amino acids long. Trimming shortened V by 4 bases and J by 1 base, and 10 bases separated the two germline ends. The CDR3 nucleotides read TGTGCCAGCAGCTCGGGACATTCGAACACTGAAGCTTTCTTT. This encodes CASSSGHSNTEAFF.